This T cell receptor (beta chain) is drawn from a study of blood T cells in healthy people across ages. The study, taken as a whole, reports: Age brought a roughly linear fall in TCR beta diversity measured per million T cells. Since the PBMCs were unsorted, naive and antigen-experienced cells could not be conclusively compared.

This clonotype has a handful of counts. Its antigen remains unknown. Then a second PCR, running about 6 to 12 cycles, was carried out with a sample-barcoded 5' primer and a J-beta primer mix. TCRdb re-derived calls from the 5' RACE reads in MiXCR, one entry per CDR3 protein. The table includes approximately 960,000 distinct CDR3 sequences, under 35% detected once. V shed 6 bases and J 8 bases; nucleotides not matched to a gene: 8. The CDR3 spans 13 residues. These data are also associated with another study on T cells of mothers and their children. That source notes: A few healthy Caucasian mothers gave samples, and so did their six children. Every mother supplied over 9 million TCR beta CDR3 reads and every child a few million.

V is TRBV12-3 or TRBV12-4 and J is TRBJ1-2; 8 bases agree with TRBD1. This sequence originates from a woman in her thirties or forties in good health. The material sequenced was blood. CDR3 bases: TGTGCCAGCAGCTATAAGACAGGGGCCGGCTACACCTTC. Its translation is CASSYKTGAGYTF.